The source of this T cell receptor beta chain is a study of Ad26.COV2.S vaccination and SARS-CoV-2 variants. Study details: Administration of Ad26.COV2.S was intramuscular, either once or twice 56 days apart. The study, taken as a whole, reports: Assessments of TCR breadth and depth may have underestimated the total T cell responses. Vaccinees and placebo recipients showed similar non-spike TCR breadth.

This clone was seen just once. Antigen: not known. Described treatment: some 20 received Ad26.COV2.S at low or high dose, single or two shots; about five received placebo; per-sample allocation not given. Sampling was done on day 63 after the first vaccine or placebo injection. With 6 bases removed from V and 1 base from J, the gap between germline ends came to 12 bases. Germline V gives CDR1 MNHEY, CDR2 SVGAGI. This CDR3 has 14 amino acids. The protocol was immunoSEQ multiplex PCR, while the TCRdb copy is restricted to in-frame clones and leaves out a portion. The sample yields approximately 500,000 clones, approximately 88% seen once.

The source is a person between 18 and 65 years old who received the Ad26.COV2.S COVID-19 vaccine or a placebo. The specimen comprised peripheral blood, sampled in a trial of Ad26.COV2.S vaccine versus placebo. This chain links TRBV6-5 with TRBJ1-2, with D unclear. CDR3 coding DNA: TGTGCCAGCAGCCGACATTCCAGTAACTATGGCTACACCTTC. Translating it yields CASSRHSSNYGYTF.